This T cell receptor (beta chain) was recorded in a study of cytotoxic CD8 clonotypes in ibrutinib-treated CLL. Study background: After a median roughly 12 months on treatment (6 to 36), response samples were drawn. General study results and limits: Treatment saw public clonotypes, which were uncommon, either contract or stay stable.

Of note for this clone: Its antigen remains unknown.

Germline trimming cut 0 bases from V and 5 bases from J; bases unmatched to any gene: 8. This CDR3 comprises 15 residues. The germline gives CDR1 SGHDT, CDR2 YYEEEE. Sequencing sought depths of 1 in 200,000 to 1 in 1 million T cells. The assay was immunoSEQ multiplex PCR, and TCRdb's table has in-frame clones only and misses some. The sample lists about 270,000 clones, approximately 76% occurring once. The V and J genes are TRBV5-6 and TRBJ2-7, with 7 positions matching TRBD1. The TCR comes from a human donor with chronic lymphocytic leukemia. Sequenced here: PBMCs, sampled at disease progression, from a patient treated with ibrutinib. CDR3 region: CASSLGWDSDDEQYF. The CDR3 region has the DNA TGTGCCAGCAGCTTGGGGTGGGACAGCGACGACGAGCAGTACTTC.